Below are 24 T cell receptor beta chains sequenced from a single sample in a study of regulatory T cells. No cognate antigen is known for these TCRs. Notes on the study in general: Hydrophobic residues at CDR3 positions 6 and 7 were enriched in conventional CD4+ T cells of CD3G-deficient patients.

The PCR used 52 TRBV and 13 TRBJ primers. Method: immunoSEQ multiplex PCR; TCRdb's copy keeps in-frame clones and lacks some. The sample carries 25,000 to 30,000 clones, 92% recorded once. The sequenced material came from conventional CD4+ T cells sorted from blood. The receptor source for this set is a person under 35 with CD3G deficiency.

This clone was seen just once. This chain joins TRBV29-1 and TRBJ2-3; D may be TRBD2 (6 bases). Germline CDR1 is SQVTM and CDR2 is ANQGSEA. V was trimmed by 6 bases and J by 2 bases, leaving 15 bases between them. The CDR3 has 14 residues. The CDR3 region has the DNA TGCAGCGTGCGGGACTCCGGGTCCACAGATACGCAGTATTTT. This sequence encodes CSVRDSGSTDTQYF.

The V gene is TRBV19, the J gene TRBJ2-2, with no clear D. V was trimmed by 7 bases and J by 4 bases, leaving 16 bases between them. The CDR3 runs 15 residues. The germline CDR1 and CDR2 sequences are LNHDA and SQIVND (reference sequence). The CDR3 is CASTLSSSGTGELFF. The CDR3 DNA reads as TGTGCCAGTACCCTTAGTTCTAGTGGCACCGGGGAGCTGTTTTTT.

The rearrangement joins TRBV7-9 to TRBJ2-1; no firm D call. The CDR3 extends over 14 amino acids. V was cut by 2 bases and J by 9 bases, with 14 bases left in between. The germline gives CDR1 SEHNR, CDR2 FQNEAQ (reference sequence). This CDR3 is CASSLPYAAGEQFF. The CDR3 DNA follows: TGTGCCAGCAGCTTACCGTATGCAGCAGGTGAGCAGTTCTTC. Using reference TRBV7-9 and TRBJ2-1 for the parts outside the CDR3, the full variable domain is DTGVSQNPRHKITKRGQNVTFRCDPISEHNRLYWYRQTLGQGPEFLTYFQNEAQLEKSRLLSDRFSAERPKGSFSTLEIQRTEQGDSAMYLCASSLPYAAGEQFFGPGTRLTVL.

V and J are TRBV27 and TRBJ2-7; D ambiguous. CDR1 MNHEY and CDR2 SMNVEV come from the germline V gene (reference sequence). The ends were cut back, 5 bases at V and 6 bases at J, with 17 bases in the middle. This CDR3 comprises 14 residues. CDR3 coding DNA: TGTGCCAGCAGTCCCGCGGCGGTCTCGAGCGAGCAGTACTTC. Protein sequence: CASSPAAVSSEQYF.

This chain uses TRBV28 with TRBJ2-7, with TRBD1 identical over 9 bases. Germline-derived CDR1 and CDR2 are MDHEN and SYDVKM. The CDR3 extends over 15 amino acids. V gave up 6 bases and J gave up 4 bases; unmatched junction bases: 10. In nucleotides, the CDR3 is TGTGCCAGCAGAGACTCCGGGACAGGGCGTTACGAGCAGTACTTC. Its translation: CASRDSGTGRYEQYF.

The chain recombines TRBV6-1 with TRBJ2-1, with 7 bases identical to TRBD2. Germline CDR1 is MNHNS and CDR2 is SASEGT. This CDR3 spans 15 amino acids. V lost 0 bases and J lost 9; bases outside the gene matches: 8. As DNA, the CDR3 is TGTGCCAGCAGTGAAGCTCCGGGACTAAGACCTGAGCAGTTCTTC. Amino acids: CASSEAPGLRPEQFF.

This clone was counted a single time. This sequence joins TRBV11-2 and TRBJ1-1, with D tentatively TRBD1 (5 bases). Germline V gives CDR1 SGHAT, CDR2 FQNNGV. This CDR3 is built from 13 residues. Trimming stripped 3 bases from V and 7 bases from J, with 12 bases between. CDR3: CASSLVRGVEAFF. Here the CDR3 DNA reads TGTGCCAGCAGCTTGGTCCGGGGGGTTGAAGCTTTCTTT.

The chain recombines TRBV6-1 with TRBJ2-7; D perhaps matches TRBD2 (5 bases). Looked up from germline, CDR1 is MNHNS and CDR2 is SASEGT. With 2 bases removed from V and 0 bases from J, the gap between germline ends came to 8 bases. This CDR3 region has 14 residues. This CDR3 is CASSELGDSYEQYF. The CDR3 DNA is TGTGCCAGCAGTGAACTCGGGGACTCCTACGAGCAGTACTTC.

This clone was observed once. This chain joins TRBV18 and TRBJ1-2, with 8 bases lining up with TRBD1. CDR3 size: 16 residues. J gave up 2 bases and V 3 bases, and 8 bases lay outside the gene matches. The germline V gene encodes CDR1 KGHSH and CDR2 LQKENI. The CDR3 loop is CASSPYGQGRNYGYTF. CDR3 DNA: TGTGCCAGCTCACCGTACGGACAGGGACGGAACTATGGCTACACCTTC.

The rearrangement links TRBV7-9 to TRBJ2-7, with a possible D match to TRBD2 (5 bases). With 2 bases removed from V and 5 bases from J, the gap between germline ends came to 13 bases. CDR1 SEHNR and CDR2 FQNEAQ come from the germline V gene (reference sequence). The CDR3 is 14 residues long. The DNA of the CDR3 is TGTGCCAGCAGCTTAAGCGGTAGTGTGGACGAGCAGTACTTC. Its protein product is CASSLSGSVDEQYF.

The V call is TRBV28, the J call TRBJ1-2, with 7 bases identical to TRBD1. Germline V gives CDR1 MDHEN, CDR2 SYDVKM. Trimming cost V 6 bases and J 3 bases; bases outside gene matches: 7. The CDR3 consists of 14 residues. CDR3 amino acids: CASSSAGTDYGYTF. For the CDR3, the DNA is TGTGCCAGCAGCTCTGCCGGGACAGACTATGGCTACACCTTC.

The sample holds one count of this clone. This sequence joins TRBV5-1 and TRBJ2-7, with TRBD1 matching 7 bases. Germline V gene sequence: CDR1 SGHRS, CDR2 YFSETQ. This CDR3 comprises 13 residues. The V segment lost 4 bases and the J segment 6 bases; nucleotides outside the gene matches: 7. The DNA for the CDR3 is TGCGCCAGCAGCGCAACAGGGGACGGCGAGCAGTACTTC. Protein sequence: CASSATGDGEQYF.

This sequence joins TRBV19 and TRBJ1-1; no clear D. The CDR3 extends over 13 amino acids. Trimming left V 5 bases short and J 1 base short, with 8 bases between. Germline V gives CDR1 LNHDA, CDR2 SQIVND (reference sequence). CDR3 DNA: TGTGCCAGTAGTTCACAGTCGAACACTGAAGCTTTCTTT. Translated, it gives CASSSQSNTEAFF. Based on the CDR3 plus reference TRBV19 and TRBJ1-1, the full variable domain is DGGITQSPKYLFRKEGQNVTLSCEQNLNHDAMYWYRQDPGQGLRLIYYSQIVNDFQKGDIAEGYSVSREKKESFPLTVTSAQKNPTAFYLCASSSQSNTEAFFGQGTRLTVV.

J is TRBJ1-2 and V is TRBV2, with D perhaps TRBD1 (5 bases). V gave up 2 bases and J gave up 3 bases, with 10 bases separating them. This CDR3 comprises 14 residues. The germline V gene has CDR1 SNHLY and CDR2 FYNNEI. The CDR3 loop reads CASSEQGVDYGYTF. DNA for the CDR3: TGTGCCAGCAGTGAACAGGGAGTGGACTATGGCTACACCTTC.

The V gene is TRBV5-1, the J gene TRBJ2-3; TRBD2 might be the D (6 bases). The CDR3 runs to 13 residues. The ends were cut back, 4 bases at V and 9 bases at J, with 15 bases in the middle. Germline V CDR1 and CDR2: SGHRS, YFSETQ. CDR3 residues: CASSPRPGETQYF. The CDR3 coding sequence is TGCGCCAGCAGCCCGAGGCCGGGAGAAACGCAGTATTTT.

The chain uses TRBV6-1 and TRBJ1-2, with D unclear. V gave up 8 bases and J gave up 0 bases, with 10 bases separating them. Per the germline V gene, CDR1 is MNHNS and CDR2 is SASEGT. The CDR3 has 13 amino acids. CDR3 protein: CASSRAPNYGYTF. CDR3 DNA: TGTGCCAGCTCCCGCGCCCCTAACTATGGCTACACCTTC.

DNA for the CDR3: TGTGCCAGCTCACCACTGGACAGCCCGATCGATACGCAGTATTTT. Translating it yields CASSPLDSPIDTQYF. This chain joins TRBV18 and TRBJ2-3; tentative D call: TRBD1 (6 bases). V was shortened by 1 base and J by 6 bases, with 14 bases between the two germline ends. The CDR3 covers 15 residues. CDR1 is KGHSH and CDR2 is LQKENI in the germline V gene.

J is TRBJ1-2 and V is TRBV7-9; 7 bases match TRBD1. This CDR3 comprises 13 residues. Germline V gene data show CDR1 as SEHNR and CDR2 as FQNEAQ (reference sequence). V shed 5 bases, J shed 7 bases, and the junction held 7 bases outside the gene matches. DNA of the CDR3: TGTGCCAGCAGCACAAACAGGGGTTTTGGCTACACCTTC. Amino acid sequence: CASSTNRGFGYTF.

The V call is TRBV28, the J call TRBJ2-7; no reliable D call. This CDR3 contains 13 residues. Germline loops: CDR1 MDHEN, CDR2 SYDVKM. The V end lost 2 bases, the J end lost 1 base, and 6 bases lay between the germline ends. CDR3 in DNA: TGTGCCAGCAGTTTAACTACATCCTACGAGCAGTACTTC. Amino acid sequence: CASSLTTSYEQYF.

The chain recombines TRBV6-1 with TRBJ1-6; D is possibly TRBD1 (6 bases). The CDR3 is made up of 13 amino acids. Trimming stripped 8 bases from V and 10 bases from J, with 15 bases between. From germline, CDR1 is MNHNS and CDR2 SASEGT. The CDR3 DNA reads TGTGCCAGCGGGCCTTGGACAGTCTCACCCCTCCACTTT. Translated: CASGPWTVSPLHF.

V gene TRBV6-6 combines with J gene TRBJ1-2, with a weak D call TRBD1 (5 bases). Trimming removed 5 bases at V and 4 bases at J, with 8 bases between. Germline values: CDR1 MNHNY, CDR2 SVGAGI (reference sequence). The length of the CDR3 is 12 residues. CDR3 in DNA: TGTGCCAGCAGTGGCGGGACCTATGGCTACACCTTC. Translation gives CASSGGTYGYTF.

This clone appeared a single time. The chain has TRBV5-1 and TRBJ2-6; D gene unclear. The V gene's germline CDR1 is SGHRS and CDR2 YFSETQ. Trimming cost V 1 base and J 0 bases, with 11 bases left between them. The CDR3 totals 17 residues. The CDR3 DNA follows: TGCGCCAGCAGCTTGCGAAGCCCGGCCTCTGGGGCCAACGTCCTGACTTTC. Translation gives CASSLRSPASGANVLTF.

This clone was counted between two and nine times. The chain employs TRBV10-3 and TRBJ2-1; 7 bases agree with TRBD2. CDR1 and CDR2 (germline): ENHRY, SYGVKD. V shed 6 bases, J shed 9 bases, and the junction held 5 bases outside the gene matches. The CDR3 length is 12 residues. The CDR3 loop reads CAIRTSAGEQFF. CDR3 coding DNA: TGTGCCATCAGAACTAGCGCGGGTGAGCAGTTCTTC.

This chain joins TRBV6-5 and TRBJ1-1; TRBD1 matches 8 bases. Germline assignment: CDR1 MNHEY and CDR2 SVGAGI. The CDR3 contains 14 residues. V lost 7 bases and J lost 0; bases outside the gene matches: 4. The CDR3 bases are TGTGCCAGCACCCAGGACAGGGTGAACACTGAAGCTTTCTTT. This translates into CASTQDRVNTEAFF.